The 22 T cell receptor beta chains below were found in one sample sequenced in a study of cytomegalovirus exposure and HLA in healthy donors. Researchers ran the PCR with 60 Vbeta and 13 Jbeta primers. TCRdb keeps only in-frame clones here, not all; method: immunoSEQ multiplex PCR. Its table records approximately 110,000 clones. Sequenced: PBMCs. The receptor source for this set is a man younger than 40 in good health and CMV-seronegative.

The rearrangement uses TRBV9 and TRBJ1-6; weak D call: TRBD1 (6 bases). The CDR3 sequence is 15 residues long. Germline V gives CDR1 SGDLS, CDR2 YYNGEE. V lost 4 bases, J lost 2 bases, and 10 bases lay in between. The CDR3, as DNA: TGTGCCAGCAGCCCCAAGGGGGCCTATAATTCACCCCTCCACTTT. Its protein is CASSPKGAYNSPLHF.

The V call is TRBV5-1, the J call TRBJ2-7; D perhaps matches TRBD2 (7 bases). The CDR3 contains 14 residues. The V gene lost 1 base and the J gene lost 5 bases, with 13 bases spanning the gap. Germline V gene data show CDR1 as SGHRS and CDR2 as YFSETQ. The CDR3 spells CASSLTGGSNEQYF. The CDR3 DNA is TGCGCCAGCAGCTTGACGGGGGGCTCTAACGAGCAGTACTTC. The full variable domain, its missing parts supplied by reference TRBV5-1 and TRBJ2-7, is KAGVTQTPRYLIKTRGQQVTLSCSPISGHRSVSWYQQTPGQGLQFLFEYFSETQRNKGNFPGRFSGRQFSNSRSEMNVSTLELGDSALYLCASSLTGGSNEQYFGPGTRLTVT.

As concerns this clone: Mismatch with germline at one junction end may stem from a read error. The chain recombines TRBV6-1 with TRBJ1-5; no reliable D call. Germline assignment: CDR1 MNHNS and CDR2 SASEGT. This CDR3 is 14 amino acids long. The CDR3 DNA follows: TGTGCCAGCAGTGAAGCGGGTAGCGATCAGCCCCAGCATTTT. Protein sequence: CASSEAGSDQPQHF.

The chain carries TRBV6-5 and TRBJ1-1, with a tentative D call TRBD1 (5 bases). The CDR3 has 14 amino acids. Trimming cost V 5 bases and J 3 bases, with 13 bases left between them. Germline values: CDR1 MNHEY, CDR2 SVGAGI. In DNA form, the CDR3 reads TGTGCCAGCAGTCGCCTACTGACAGACACTGAAGCTTTCTTT. This gives the protein CASSRLLTDTEAFF.

This chain connects TRBV28 to TRBJ1-4; TRBD1 matches 7 bases. V lost 1 base to trimming and J lost 8 bases; unmatched junction nucleotides: 7. This CDR3 is 15 amino acids long. Germline V gene lookup returns CDR1 MDHEN and CDR2 SYDVKM. The CDR3 DNA is TGTGCCAGCAGTTTATTCGACAGGGAAGACGAAAAACTGTTTTTT. Translation gives CASSLFDREDEKLFF. Using reference TRBV28 and TRBJ1-4 for the parts outside the CDR3, the full variable domain is DVKVTQSSRYLVKRTGEKVFLECVQDMDHENMFWYRQDPGLGLRLIYFSYDVKMKEKGDIPEGYSVSREKKERFSLILESASTNQTSMYLCASSLFDREDEKLFFGSGTQLSVL.

The gene calls are TRBV5-6 and TRBJ2-1, with TRBD2 matching 8 bases. The V gene end was trimmed by 5 bases and the J gene end by 4 bases; junction bases not matched to a gene: 11. The CDR3 length is 16 residues. CDR1 is SGHDT, CDR2 YYEEEE, per germline. The CDR3 loop reads CASSTLSGTVYNEQFF. CDR3 DNA: TGTGCCAGCAGTACGCTTAGCGGGACCGTATACAATGAGCAGTTCTTC.

This chain uses TRBV5-1 with TRBJ1-1; D is ambiguous. Trimming took off 4 bases at V and 3 bases at J, with 22 bases between the two ends. The CDR3 spans 17 residues. The germline V gene encodes CDR1 SGHRS and CDR2 YFSETQ. CDR3 loop: CASSRTHLEGVDTEAFF. The CDR3 DNA is TGCGCCAGCAGCCGCACCCATTTGGAGGGTGTGGACACTGAAGCTTTCTTT.

This chain connects TRBV9 to TRBJ2-5, with 9 bases matching TRBD2. The J call is doubtful: the DNA matches TRBJ2-7 better. The CDR3 is made up of 16 amino acids. The germline CDR1 and CDR2 sequences are SGDLS and YYNGEE. As DNA, the CDR3 is TGTGCCAGCAGCGTAGAAGCGGGGGGTACCGCCTACGAGCAGTACTTC. It codes for CASSVEAGGTAYEQYF.

V gene TRBV21-1 combines with J gene TRBJ1-6; the D call of TRBD1 is as the table states it, not checked on the DNA. TRBV21-1 is described as a pseudogene. The CDR3 consists of 18 residues. CDR3 DNA: TGTGCCAGCAGCAAAGGGGCCGGGACAGGGGGTCGTAATTCACCCCTCCACTTT. Its translation: CASSKGAGTGGRNSPLHF.

The V and J genes are TRBV18 and TRBJ2-7; 7 nucleotides align to TRBD1. V lost 3 bases to trimming and J lost 6 bases; unmatched junction nucleotides: 2. This CDR3 has 12 amino acids. In germline, CDR1 is KGHSH, CDR2 LQKENI. The DNA for the CDR3 is TGTGCCAGCTCACCGACAGGGACCGAGCAGTACTTC. It yields the protein CASSPTGTEQYF.

The V call is TRBV6-6, the J call TRBJ1-4, with 8 bases aligning to TRBD1. The germline V gene has CDR1 MNHNY and CDR2 SVGAGI (reference sequence). The CDR3 consists of 16 residues. With 5 bases clipped from V and 2 bases from J, the junction kept 7 bases outside the gene matches. CDR3: CASSRPHRGTNEKLFF. The DNA for the CDR3 is TGTGCCAGCAGTCGCCCCCACAGGGGGACTAATGAAAAACTGTTTTTT.

The V call is TRBV5-1, the J call TRBJ2-3, with a possible D match to TRBD1 (6 bases). V gave up 0 bases and J gave up 0 bases, with 8 bases separating them. Germline assignment: CDR1 SGHRS and CDR2 YFSETQ. The CDR3 has 15 amino acids. This CDR3 reads CASSLATGSTDTQYF. The CDR3 DNA reads as TGCGCCAGCAGCTTGGCCACAGGGAGCACAGATACGCAGTATTTT.

This chain links TRBV7-6 with TRBJ2-7; 7 bases line up with TRBD2. This CDR3 contains 14 residues. Germline lookup yields CDR1 SGHVS and CDR2 FNYEAQ. The trim removed 1 base at V and 1 base at J, leaving 1 base unmatched. The CDR3 here is CASSLVGGSYEQYF. DNA of the CDR3: TGTGCCAGCAGCTTAGTGGGGGGGTCCTACGAGCAGTACTTC.

The chain uses TRBV5-1 and TRBJ2-5; 9 bases are shared with TRBD1. The germline gives CDR1 SGHRS, CDR2 YFSETQ. V was pared by 4 bases and J by 6 bases, with 10 bases of the junction left unmatched. This CDR3 is built from 15 residues. In DNA, the CDR3 is TGCGCCAGCAGCGATCTACAGGGGGCGCGACAGACCCAGTACTTC. Translation: CASSDLQGARQTQYF.

DNA of the CDR3: TGCGCCAGCAGCTCCGGTCTCGACTCTGGAAACACCATATATTTT. This gives the protein CASSSGLDSGNTIYF. The chain links TRBV5-1 to TRBJ1-3; D gene unclear. V was trimmed by 3 bases and J by 0 bases, leaving 10 bases between them. The CDR3 sequence is 15 residues long. CDR1 and CDR2 from the germline V gene are SGHRS and YFSETQ.

The genes are TRBV7-6 and TRBJ2-7, with 12 bases aligning to TRBD2. This CDR3 contains 16 residues. Germline CDR1 reads SGHVS; CDR2 reads FNYEAQ. V trimming: 5 bases; J trimming: 7 bases; junction bases outside the gene matches: 12. Written as DNA, the CDR3 is TGTGCCAGCAGCCCTTATCTAGCGGGGGGGCCTGGAGAGCAGTACTTC. It yields the protein CASSPYLAGGPGEQYF.

The chain links TRBV6-1 to TRBJ1-5, with no clear D. Trimming removed 6 bases at V and 3 bases at J, with 12 bases between. The CDR3 covers 14 residues. CDR1 MNHNS and CDR2 SASEGT come from the germline V gene. CDR3 coding DNA: TGTGCCAGCAGAACACGCGGATACAATCAGCCCCAGCATTTT. This gives the protein CASRTRGYNQPQHF.

V and J are TRBV19 and TRBJ2-1; TRBD2 agrees at 10 bases. Trimming at V came to 5 bases and at J to 6 bases, leaving 4 bases not matched to a gene. Germline values: CDR1 LNHDA, CDR2 SQIVND (reference sequence). This CDR3 is 14 amino acids long. As DNA, the CDR3 is TGTGCCAGTAGTCCGGGACTAGCGATCAATGAGCAGTTCTTC. Translating gives CASSPGLAINEQFF.

The chain recombines TRBV5-6 with TRBJ2-7; 7 bases fit TRBD2. V shed 4 bases, J shed 4 bases, and the junction held 2 bases outside the gene matches. The CDR3 covers 12 residues. CDR1 is SGHDT and CDR2 is YYEEEE in the germline V gene. This CDR3 reads CASSGGGYEQYF. As DNA, the CDR3 is TGTGCCAGCAGCGGGGGGGGTTACGAGCAGTACTTC.

This chain links TRBV11-3 with TRBJ2-5, with 7 bases that match TRBD1. Germline trimming cut 4 bases from V and 0 bases from J; bases unmatched to any gene: 5. Germline V CDR1 and CDR2: SGHNT, YENEEA. This CDR3 contains 15 residues. The CDR3 DNA follows: TGTGCCAGCAGCTCTTGGGACAGCAACCAAGAGACCCAGTACTTC. Translating gives CASSSWDSNQETQYF.

The rearrangement uses TRBV5-6 and TRBJ1-2, with a tentative D call TRBD1 (5 bases). Germline V gene data show CDR1 as SGHDT and CDR2 as YYEEEE. The V gene lost 3 bases and the J gene lost 5 bases, with 14 bases spanning the gap. CDR3 size: 14 residues. CDR3 region: CASSSGLANYGYTF. In DNA form, the CDR3 reads TGTGCCAGCAGCTCGGGACTGGCGAATTATGGCTACACCTTC.

V usage is TRBV7-3 and J usage is TRBJ2-1, with 9 bases that match TRBD2. The germline V gene has CDR1 SGHTA and CDR2 FQGTGA. The ends lost 2 bases at V and 4 bases at J; junction bases unmatched: 6. CDR3 length: 16 amino acids. This CDR3 reads CASSLGGAGGYNEQFF. CDR3 DNA: TGTGCCAGCAGCTTAGGAGGAGCGGGGGGTTACAATGAGCAGTTCTTC.